The 10 T cell receptor beta chains in this list originate from one sample, sequenced in a study of T-cell reconstitution after alpha-beta-depleted transplantation in children. Library preparation (for TCRbeta) was performed with unique molecular identifiers. TCRdb recomputed calls from the PCR reads with MiXCR, one row per CDR3 protein. The sample lists approximately 400,000 distinct CDR3 sequences, approximately 10% occurring once. The sequencing here drew on PBMCs from the stem cell graft donor, taken from the stem cell graft. These receptors were taken from a human donor who donated a stem cell graft to a child with acute myeloid leukemia.

This clonotype has just a few counts. This chain connects TRBV10-3 to TRBJ2-2; the D gene is possibly TRBD1 (6 bases). Germline V gene lookup returns CDR1 ENHRY and CDR2 SYGVKD. V lost 9 bases, J lost 6 bases, and 17 bases lay in between. This CDR3 has 14 residues. The CDR3, as DNA: TGTGCCATATCACAGGGATGGGACGCCGGGGAGCTGTTTTTT. Residues: CAISQGWDAGELFF.

V gene TRBV7-9 combines with J gene TRBJ2-1; D remains ambiguous. This CDR3 region has 15 residues. V shed 1 base and J shed 3 bases, with 10 bases lying between them. From germline, CDR1 is SEHNR and CDR2 FQNEAQ (reference sequence). CDR3 in DNA: TGTGCCAGCAGCTTAGTAAGGCACATCTACAATGAGCAGTTCTTC. This codes for CASSLVRHIYNEQFF.

In this sample, this clonotype turned up many times. The chain uses TRBV6-5 and TRBJ2-3; perhaps TRBD1 as D (6 bases). Germline V lookup: CDR1 MNHEY, CDR2 SVGAGI. This CDR3 has 16 amino acids. Deletions cut 4 bases from V and 0 bases from J, with 14 bases between. CDR3 amino acids: CASSLGQGSSTDTQYF. The CDR3 coding sequence is TGTGCCAGCAGTTTAGGTCAGGGGAGCAGCACAGATACGCAGTATTTT.

There are a few counts of this clonotype. The CDR3 does not end in the conserved phenylalanine or tryptophan, so this is likely a read error. The chain has TRBV20-1 and TRBJ2-5; D possibly corresponds to TRBD2 (6 bases). The V gene lost 2 bases and the J gene lost 3 bases, with 22 bases spanning the gap. Germline values: CDR1 DFQATT, CDR2 SNEGSKA (reference sequence). This CDR3 has 17 amino acids. CDR3 sequence reads: CSARPPFFGSPEETQYS. The CDR3 DNA is TGCAGTGCTAGACCCCCCTTTTTCGGGAGCCCGGAAGAGACCCAGTACTCC.

At least ten counts were recorded for this clonotype. The chain links TRBV7-8 to TRBJ1-6; D might be TRBD1 (5 bases). The CDR3 consists of 16 residues. Germline V gene lookup returns CDR1 SGHVS and CDR2 FQNEAQ. Trimming pared 1 base from V and 7 bases from J, leaving 14 bases between. The CDR3 region is CASSLDGASPNSPLHF. CDR3 DNA: TGTGCCAGCAGCTTAGATGGGGCCAGCCCGAATTCACCCCTCCACTTT. The full variable domain, its missing parts supplied by reference TRBV7-8 and TRBJ1-6, is GAGVSQSPRYKVAKRGQDVALRCDPISGHVSLFWYQQALGQGPEFLTYFQNEAQLDKSGLPSDRFFAERPEGSVSTLKIQRTQQEDSAVYLCASSLDGASPNSPLHFGNGTRLTVT.

This clonotype was counted only a few times. The rearrangement links TRBV7-2 to TRBJ1-5; D gene ambiguous. With 5 bases removed from V and 9 bases from J, the gap between germline ends came to 14 bases. Germline assignment: CDR1 SGHTA and CDR2 FQGNSA. This CDR3 has 13 residues. CDR3 in amino acids: CASSKRPLGPQHF. Here the CDR3 DNA reads TGTGCCAGCAGCAAAAGACCTCTCGGGCCCCAGCATTTT.

The V gene is TRBV25-1, the J gene TRBJ1-4, with TRBD1 matching over 7 bases. The germline V gene encodes CDR1 MGHDK and CDR2 SYGVNS. The ends lost 4 bases at V and 8 bases at J; junction bases unmatched: 7. The CDR3 has 14 residues. CDR3 DNA sequence: TGTGCCAGCAGTGCCGGGACAGAATTCGAAAAACTGTTTTTT. It codes for CASSAGTEFEKLFF. Together with reference TRBV25-1 and TRBJ1-4, the CDR3 gives the full variable domain: EADIYQTPRYLVIGTGKKITLECSQTMGHDKMYWYQQDPGMELHLIHYSYGVNSTEKGDLSSESTVSRIRTEHFPLTLESARPSHTSQYLCASSAGTEFEKLFFGSGTQLSVL.

This clonotype was seen repeatedly, ten times or more. CDR3 coding DNA: TGTGCCAGCAGCGGGACAGGGAGTGCCGGGGAGCTGTTTTTT. Protein sequence: CASSGTGSAGELFF. This chain joins TRBV9 and TRBJ2-2; 8 bases line up with TRBD1. From germline, CDR1 is SGDLS and CDR2 YYNGEE. The CDR3 spans 14 residues. The ends lost 3 bases at V and 6 bases at J; junction bases unmatched: 4. Full variable domain (remainder filled in from reference TRBV9 and TRBJ2-2): DSGVTQTPKHLITATGQRVTLRCSPRSGDLSVYWYQQSLDQGLQFLIQYYNGEERAKGNILERFSAQQFPDLHSELNLSSLELGDSALYFCASSGTGSAGELFFGEGSRLTVL.

The chain is built from TRBV6-1 and TRBJ2-7, with 12 nucleotides matching TRBD1. The V gene end was trimmed by 11 bases and the J gene end by 2 bases; junction bases not matched to a gene: 10. This CDR3 is built from 15 residues. CDR1 and CDR2 (germline): MNHNS, SASEGT. Written as DNA, the CDR3 is TGTGCCCTCGAACCCGGGACAGGGGGCCCCTACGAGCAGTACGTC. This codes for CALEPGTGGPYEQYV.

In its sample, this clonotype was seen many times. The gene calls are TRBV20-1 and TRBJ2-5; no clear D. The germline V gene encodes CDR1 DFQATT and CDR2 SNEGSKA (reference sequence). V lost 1 base and J lost 9, with 12 bases in between. The CDR3 has 12 amino acids. DNA of the CDR3: TGCAGTGCTAGAGGCCTTGTCGGATCCCAGTACTTC. This gives the protein CSARGLVGSQYF.